The rows below give T cell receptor beta chains drawn from one sample of a study of brain T cells in children with intractable seizures. TCRdb keeps only in-frame clones here, not all; method: immunoSEQ multiplex PCR. The sample lists about 64,000 clones, 90% to 97% occurring once. The sequencing here drew on peripheral blood, taken at surgery. Receptors were obtained from a boy less than two years old with focal cortical dysplasia and intractable seizures. CDR3s include the opening cysteine and the closing phenylalanine or tryptophan. A D gene is named only where the DNA matches it firmly. Not every row has a clone size; where given, it reads once, few, many or a size class.

V gene: TRBV7-2; D gene: TRBD1; CDR3 length: 15; clone size: NA; J gene: TRBJ1-1; CDR3 protein: CASSPQTGSYTEAFF; CDR3 DNA: TGTGCCAGCAGCCCACAGACAGGGTCATACACTGAAGCTTTCTTT
V gene: TRBV10-1; D gene: NA; CDR3 length: 13; clone size: few; J gene: TRBJ2-7; CDR3 protein: CASSRGAPYEQYF; CDR3 DNA: TGCGCCAGCTCCAGGGGCGCCCCCTACGAGCAGTACTTC
V gene: TRBV27; D gene: NA; CDR3 length: 16; clone size: NA; J gene: TRBJ2-5; CDR3 protein: CASSYTQVGFQETQYF; CDR3 DNA: TGTGCCAGCAGTTACACCCAGGTCGGTTTTCAGGAGACCCAGTACTTC
V gene: TRBV19; D gene: NA; CDR3 length: 15; clone size: NA; J gene: TRBJ2-3; CDR3 protein: CASSIAGLHTDTQYF; CDR3 DNA: TGTGCCAGTAGTATAGCCGGGTTACACACAGATACGCAGTATTTT
V gene: TRBV10-3; D gene: NA; CDR3 length: 16; clone size: once; J gene: TRBJ2-2; CDR3 protein: CATRRSHPSNTGELFF; CDR3 DNA: TGTGCCACCCGGAGGTCTCACCCTTCGAACACCGGGGAGCTGTTTTTT
V gene: TRBV27; D gene: NA; CDR3 length: 15; clone size: NA; J gene: TRBJ2-7; CDR3 protein: CASSLSLAGAYEQYF; CDR3 DNA: TGTGCCAGCAGTTTATCGTTGGCAGGAGCCTACGAGCAGTACTTC
V gene: TRBV7-6; D gene: TRBD2; CDR3 length: 14; clone size: NA; J gene: TRBJ2-3; CDR3 protein: CASSSGTSWDTQYF; CDR3 DNA: TGTGCCAGCAGCTCCGGGACTAGCTGGGATACGCAGTATTTT
V gene: TRBV4-1; D gene: TRBD1; CDR3 length: 16; clone size: NA; J gene: TRBJ2-7; CDR3 protein: CASSQAGTGAIYEQYF; CDR3 DNA: TGCGCCAGCAGCCAAGCCGGGACAGGGGCCATCTACGAGCAGTACTTC
V gene: TRBV28; D gene: TRBD2; CDR3 length: 15; clone size: NA; J gene: TRBJ2-5; CDR3 protein: CASRVGSGGQETQYF; CDR3 DNA: TGTGCCAGCCGGGTTGGCTCGGGAGGTCAGGAGACCCAGTACTTC
V gene: TRBV4-3; D gene: TRBD1; CDR3 length: 17; clone size: NA; J gene: TRBJ2-1; CDR3 protein: CASSQDSVAGGDNEQFF; CDR3 DNA: TGCGCCAGCAGCCAAGATTCAGTTGCAGGGGGTGACAATGAGCAGTTCTTC
V gene: TRBV12-3/TRBV12-4; D gene: TRBD1; CDR3 length: 13; clone size: NA; J gene: TRBJ1-6; CDR3 protein: CASRADRSSPLHF; CDR3 DNA: TGTGCCAGCAGGGCGGACAGGAGTTCACCCCTCCACTTT
V gene: TRBV5-5; D gene: TRBD2; CDR3 length: 14; clone size: once; J gene: TRBJ2-3; CDR3 protein: CASSLGAGADTQYF; CDR3 DNA: TGTGCCAGCAGCTTGGGAGCGGGAGCAGATACGCAGTATTTT
V gene: TRBV18; D gene: NA; CDR3 length: 13; clone size: NA; J gene: TRBJ1-1; CDR3 protein: CASSQGWGAEAFF; CDR3 DNA: TGTGCCAGCTCGCAGGGTTGGGGAGCTGAAGCTTTCTTT
V gene: TRBV19; D gene: NA; CDR3 length: 16; clone size: NA; J gene: TRBJ1-5; CDR3 protein: CASSLFSEGSNQPQHF; CDR3 DNA: TGTGCCAGTAGTCTTTTTAGTGAGGGTAGCAATCAGCCCCAGCATTTT
V gene: TRBV6-5; D gene: NA; CDR3 length: 13; clone size: NA; J gene: TRBJ2-7; CDR3 protein: CASTRGPGYEQYF; CDR3 DNA: TGTGCCAGCACCCGGGGTCCCGGCTACGAGCAGTACTTC
V gene: TRBV9; D gene: TRBD1; CDR3 length: 14; clone size: NA; J gene: TRBJ2-7; CDR3 protein: CASSLTGTGGEQYF; CDR3 DNA: TGTGCCAGCAGCCTAACCGGGACAGGGGGCGAGCAGTACTTC
V gene: TRBV6-2/TRBV6-3; D gene: NA; CDR3 length: 14; clone size: NA; J gene: TRBJ1-1; CDR3 protein: CASSPYWVGTEAFF; CDR3 DNA: TGTGCCAGCAGTCCCTACTGGGTGGGCACTGAAGCTTTCTTT
V gene: TRBV27; D gene: NA; CDR3 length: 17; clone size: once; J gene: TRBJ1-5; CDR3 protein: CASSSYTGRGVNQPQHF; CDR3 DNA: TGTGCCAGCAGTTCCTATACAGGGCGGGGAGTCAATCAGCCCCAGCATTTT
V gene: TRBV7-9; D gene: NA; CDR3 length: 14; clone size: NA; J gene: TRBJ1-1; CDR3 protein: CASSLVVGSTEAFF; CDR3 DNA: TGTGCCAGCAGCTTAGTTGTGGGGAGCACTGAAGCTTTCTTT
V gene: TRBV19; D gene: NA; CDR3 length: 13; clone size: NA; J gene: TRBJ1-2; CDR3 protein: CASSLPFSYGYTF; CDR3 DNA: TGTGCCAGTAGCTTGCCTTTTAGTTATGGCTACACCTTC
V gene: TRBV4-2; D gene: TRBD1; CDR3 length: 15; clone size: NA; J gene: TRBJ2-2; CDR3 protein: CASSPQGTNTGELFF; CDR3 DNA: TGTGCCAGCAGCCCACAGGGGACGAACACCGGGGAGCTGTTTTTT
V gene: TRBV29-1; D gene: NA; CDR3 length: 13; clone size: NA; J gene: TRBJ2-7; CDR3 protein: CSVGTGSDYEQYF; CDR3 DNA: TGCAGCGTCGGAACAGGGTCTGACTACGAGCAGTACTTC
V gene: TRBV10-3; D gene: TRBD2; CDR3 length: 14; clone size: NA; J gene: TRBJ2-5; CDR3 protein: CATTPTSGEETQYF; CDR3 DNA: TGTGCAACCACCCCGACTAGCGGGGAAGAGACCCAGTACTTC
V gene: TRBV6-5; D gene: NA; CDR3 length: 16; clone size: NA; J gene: TRBJ2-5; CDR3 protein: CASSYSFGSRQETQYF; CDR3 DNA: TGTGCCAGCAGTTACTCTTTTGGGAGTAGGCAAGAGACCCAGTACTTC
V gene: TRBV21-1; D gene: NA; CDR3 length: 15; clone size: NA; J gene: TRBJ2-1; CDR3 protein: CASSKLECYYNEQFF; CDR3 DNA: TGTGCCAGCAGCAAACTAGAGTGCTACTACAATGAGCAGTTCTTC
V gene: TRBV29-1; D gene: NA; CDR3 length: 18; clone size: NA; J gene: TRBJ1-3; CDR3 protein: CSVYSPARDGISGNTIYF; CDR3 DNA: TGCAGCGTTTATTCACCAGCCCGAGACGGGATCTCTGGAAACACCATATATTTT
V gene: TRBV7-8; D gene: NA; CDR3 length: 15; clone size: NA; J gene: TRBJ2-7; CDR3 protein: CASSLSAWRGDEQYF; CDR3 DNA: TGTGCCAGCAGCTTAAGTGCTTGGCGGGGCGACGAGCAGTACTTC
V gene: TRBV27; D gene: TRBD2; CDR3 length: 18; clone size: NA; J gene: TRBJ2-7; CDR3 protein: CASSFPGRHIGYSYEQYF; CDR3 DNA: TGTGCCAGCAGTTTCCCCGGGAGGCACATTGGCTACTCCTACGAGCAGTACTTC
V gene: TRBV9; D gene: NA; CDR3 length: 14; clone size: NA; J gene: TRBJ2-5; CDR3 protein: CASSLGTGRETQYF; CDR3 DNA: TGTGCCAGCAGCTTAGGAACAGGGAGAGAGACCCAGTACTTC
V gene: TRBV6-1; D gene: NA; CDR3 length: 16; clone size: NA; J gene: TRBJ1-5; CDR3 protein: CASSEGPTADLRPQHF; CDR3 DNA: TGTGCCAGCAGTGAAGGCCCGACCGCTGACCTTCGGCCCCAGCATTTT
V gene: TRBV27; D gene: NA; CDR3 length: 15; clone size: NA; J gene: TRBJ1-6; CDR3 protein: CASSLLVGAHSPLHF; CDR3 DNA: TGTGCCAGCAGTTTATTGGTAGGGGCGCATTCACCCCTCCACTTT
V gene: TRBV3-1/TRBV3-2; D gene: TRBD1; CDR3 length: 14; clone size: NA; J gene: TRBJ1-1; CDR3 protein: CASSQVGDRGKAFF; CDR3 DNA: TGTGCCAGCAGCCAAGTGGGGGACAGGGGTAAAGCTTTCTTT
V gene: TRBV2; D gene: NA; CDR3 length: 18; clone size: NA; J gene: TRBJ2-6; CDR3 protein: CASSEGPRTLSGANVLTF; CDR3 DNA: TGTGCCAGCAGTGAAGGGCCACGGACCCTCTCTGGGGCCAACGTCCTGACTTTC
V gene: TRBV6-5; D gene: NA; CDR3 length: 12; clone size: NA; J gene: TRBJ1-2; CDR3 protein: CASSGDGYGYTF; CDR3 DNA: TGTGCCAGCAGCGGCGACGGCTATGGCTACACCTTC
V gene: TRBV27; D gene: NA; CDR3 length: 15; clone size: once; J gene: TRBJ2-1; CDR3 protein: CASSFGGLLISEQFF; CDR3 DNA: TGTGCCAGCAGTTTTGGGGGGCTCCTAATAAGTGAGCAGTTCTTC
V gene: TRBV5-6; D gene: NA; CDR3 length: 13; clone size: NA; J gene: TRBJ1-2; CDR3 protein: CASSLGRDWGYTF; CDR3 DNA: TGTGCCAGCAGCTTAGGTAGGGATTGGGGCTACACCTTC
V gene: TRBV23-1; D gene: NA; CDR3 length: 14; clone size: once; J gene: TRBJ2-5; CDR3 protein: CASSRDGLQETQYF; CDR3 DNA: TGCGCCAGCAGCAGGGACGGCCTCCAAGAGACCCAGTACTTC
V gene: TRBV7-9; D gene: TRBD2; CDR3 length: 16; clone size: few; J gene: TRBJ2-2; CDR3 protein: CASSLGLAGITGELFF; CDR3 DNA: TGTGCCAGCAGCTTAGGACTAGCGGGGATCACCGGGGAGCTGTTTTTT
V gene: TRBV7-2; D gene: NA; CDR3 length: 17; clone size: NA; J gene: TRBJ2-3; CDR3 protein: CASSLRGGPLRPDTQYF; CDR3 DNA: TGTGCCAGCAGCTTAAGGGGCGGGCCCCTGCGGCCAGATACGCAGTATTTT
V gene: TRBV21-1; D gene: NA; CDR3 length: 23; clone size: NA; J gene: TRBJ2-1; CDR3 protein: CASSIPQEQSFGTSGICCNEQFF; CDR3 DNA: TGTGCCAGCAGCATTCCACAGGAACAATCATTTGGGACTAGCGGGATCTGTTGCAATGAGCAGTTCTTC
V gene: TRBV7-9; D gene: NA; CDR3 length: 14; clone size: NA; J gene: TRBJ1-1; CDR3 protein: CASSLATRGTEAFF; CDR3 DNA: TGTGCCAGCAGCTTAGCTACTCGTGGAACTGAAGCTTTCTTT
V gene: TRBV27; D gene: TRBD1; CDR3 length: 13; clone size: NA; J gene: TRBJ2-7; CDR3 protein: CASSFTGDYEQYF; CDR3 DNA: TGTGCCAGCAGTTTTACAGGGGACTACGAGCAGTACTTC
V gene: TRBV9; D gene: NA; CDR3 length: 13; clone size: NA; J gene: TRBJ1-1; CDR3 protein: CASSTGDGPEAFF; CDR3 DNA: TGTGCCAGCAGCACCGGGGACGGACCAGAAGCTTTCTTT
V gene: TRBV3-1/TRBV3-2; D gene: NA; CDR3 length: 18; clone size: NA; J gene: TRBJ2-6; CDR3 protein: CASSQGLNTGLWANVLTF; CDR3 DNA: TGTGCCAGCAGCCAAGGTCTAAATACCGGATTATGGGCCAACGTCCTGACTTTC
V gene: TRBV28; D gene: NA; CDR3 length: 15; clone size: NA; J gene: TRBJ1-4; CDR3 protein: CASTMHILINEKLFF; CDR3 DNA: TGTGCCAGCACCATGCACATACTGATTAATGAAAAACTGTTTTTT